Many counts were recorded for the clone carrying this T cell receptor beta chain. The target antigen is unknown. These data come from a study of early T cells in non-severe SARS-CoV-2 infection. Looking at the study overall: Chains stayed unpaired after sequencing of bulk RNA from unsorted whole blood.

Attachment of unique molecular identifiers was made to individual cDNA molecules. TCRdb re-derived calls from the 5' RACE reads in MiXCR, one entry per CDR3 protein. The repertoire includes about 31,000 distinct CDR3 sequences, 4.5% to 6.5% of them detected once, and 6% to 7.5% sits in the top ten. Study results and caveats: VDJdb matching, biased toward anti-spike CD8 responses, missed private and CD4 specificities.

The CDR3 consists of 14 residues. V was clipped by 4 bases and J by 2 bases, with 10 bases between them. Germline V gene sequence: CDR1 MRHNA, CDR2 SNTAGT. The material sequenced was whole blood. J is TRBJ2-3 and V is TRBV6-4; D call uncertain. This sequence originates from an adult who was a healthcare worker with PCR-confirmed SARS-CoV-2 infection or an uninfected control (not recorded which). The CDR3 spells CASSAGGPTDTQYF. DNA of the CDR3: TGTGCCAGCAGTGCGGGCGGACCCACAGATACGCAGTATTTT.